This T cell receptor (beta chain) emerged from a study of CD8+CD57+ T cells in acquired aplastic anemia. Patients who underwent sequencing had shown CD8+CD57+ cell expansion by flow cytometry. For CDR3 and TCR beta VDJ profiling, genomic DNA was the template used. A single record per CDR3 protein comes from TCRdb applying MiXCR to the reads. Among a few hundred thousand distinct CDR3 sequences listed, roughly a third were seen once. This clonotype was observed many times. The origin of this receptor is a human donor with aplastic anemia. Sequenced material: sorted CD4+, CD8+, or CD8+CD57+ T cells (not recorded which) from PBMCs.

The CDR3 sequence is CATSRGQGGGNTIYF. The CDR3 bases are TGTGCCACCAGCAGAGGCCAGGGCGGTGGAAACACCATATATTTT. The J gene is TRBJ1-3, the V gene TRBV15; D possibly corresponds to TRBD1 (5 bases). From germline, CDR1 is LNHNV and CDR2 YYDKDF (reference sequence). Trimming pared 1 base from V and 3 bases from J, leaving 10 bases between. CDR3 length: 15 amino acids. Full variable domain (rest looked up from reference TRBV15 and TRBJ1-3): DAMVIQNPRYQVTQFGKPVTLSCSQTLNHNVMYWYQQKSSQAPKLLFHYYDKDFNNEADTPDNFQSRRPNTSFCFLDIRSPGLGDTAMYLCATSRGQGGGNTIYFGEGSWLTVV.